This TCR beta chain was sequenced during a study of blood T cell repertoires in COVID-19. The CDR3 length is 15 residues. V shed 5 bases and J 5 bases; nucleotides not matched to a gene: 3. Per the germline V gene, CDR1 is MNHEY and CDR2 is SMNVEV (reference sequence). TCRdb keeps only in-frame clones here, not all; method: immunoSEQ multiplex PCR. The sample has about 93,000 clones; around four fifths are singletons. Input material: peripheral blood. This sequence joins TRBV27 and TRBJ2-1; 13 bases align to TRBD2. This sequence originates from a human donor in a cohort sampled during active COVID-19. The CDR3, as DNA: TGTGCCAGCAGTCCGACTAGCGGGGGGAACAATGAGCAGTTCTTC. Encoded protein: CASSPTSGGNNEQFF.